The clone carrying this TCR beta chain came up a few times. This record comes from a study of T-cell memory formation after mild COVID-19. TCRdb passed the 5' RACE reads through MiXCR, listing each CDR3 protein once. The data show about 440,000 distinct CDR3 sequences, with roughly 20% seen just once and 7.5% to 10% held by the top ten. This CDR3 has 15 residues. With 5 bases removed from V and 8 bases from J, the gap between germline ends came to 19 bases. Germline lookup yields CDR1 LNHDA and CDR2 SQIVND (reference sequence). Material for sequencing was PBMCs or a T cell subset sorted from them (not recorded which). The rearrangement joins TRBV19 to TRBJ2-1, with a possible D match to TRBD1 (6 bases). This sequence originates from an adult woman who had mild COVID-19 (a few samples of this study predate the infection). Cell type and time point are not known. CDR3 coding DNA: TGTGCCAGTAGTTACTCCAGCCAGGGGCGGGATGAGCAGTTCTTC. It codes for CASSYSSQGRDEQFF.